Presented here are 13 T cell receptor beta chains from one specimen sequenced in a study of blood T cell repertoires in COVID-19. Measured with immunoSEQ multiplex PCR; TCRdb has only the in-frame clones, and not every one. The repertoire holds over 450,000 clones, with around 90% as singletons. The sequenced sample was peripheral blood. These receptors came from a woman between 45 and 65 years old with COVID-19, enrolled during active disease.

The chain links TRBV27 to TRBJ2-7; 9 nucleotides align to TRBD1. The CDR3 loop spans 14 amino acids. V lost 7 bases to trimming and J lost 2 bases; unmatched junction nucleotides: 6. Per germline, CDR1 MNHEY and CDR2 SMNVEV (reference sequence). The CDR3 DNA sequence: TGTGCCAGCACCCCCCGGGACAGGGCCTACGAGCAGTACTTC. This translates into CASTPRDRAYEQYF.

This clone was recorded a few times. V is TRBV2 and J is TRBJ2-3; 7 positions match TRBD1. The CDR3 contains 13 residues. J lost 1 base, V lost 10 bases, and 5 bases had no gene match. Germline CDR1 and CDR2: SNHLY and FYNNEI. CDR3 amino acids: CATAGTGTDTQYF. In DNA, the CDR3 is TGTGCCACCGCCGGGACAGGCACAGATACGCAGTATTTT.

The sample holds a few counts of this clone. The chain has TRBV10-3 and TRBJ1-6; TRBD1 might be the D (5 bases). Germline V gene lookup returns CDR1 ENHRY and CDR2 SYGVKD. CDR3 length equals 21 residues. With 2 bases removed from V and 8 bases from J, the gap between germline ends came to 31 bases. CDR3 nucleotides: TGTGCCATCAGTGAGCCACTCAGGGCCCTACCAAAACCCGGGGGACATTCACCCCTCCACTTT. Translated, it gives CAISEPLRALPKPGGHSPLHF.

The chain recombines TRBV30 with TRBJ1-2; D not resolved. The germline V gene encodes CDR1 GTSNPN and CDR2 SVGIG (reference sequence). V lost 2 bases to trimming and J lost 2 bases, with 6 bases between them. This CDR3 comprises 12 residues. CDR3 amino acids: CAWSTGNYGYTF. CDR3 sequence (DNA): TGTGCCTGGAGTACCGGGAACTATGGCTACACCTTC.

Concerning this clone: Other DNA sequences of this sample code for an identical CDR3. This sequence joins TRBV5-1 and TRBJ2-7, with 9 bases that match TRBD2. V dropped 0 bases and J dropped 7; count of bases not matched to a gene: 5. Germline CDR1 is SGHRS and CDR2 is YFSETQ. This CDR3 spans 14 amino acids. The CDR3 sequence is CASSLGLAGREQYF. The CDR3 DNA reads TGCGCCAGCAGCTTGGGTCTAGCGGGGCGGGAGCAGTACTTC. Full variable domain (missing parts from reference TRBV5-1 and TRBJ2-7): KAGVTQTPRYLIKTRGQQVTLSCSPISGHRSVSWYQQTPGQGLQFLFEYFSETQRNKGNFPGRFSGRQFSNSRSEMNVSTLELGDSALYLCASSLGLAGREQYFGPGTRLTVT.

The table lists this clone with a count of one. The CDR3 DNA follows: TGTGCCAGCACCGGCGGCACTGAAGCTTTCTTT. The encoded protein is CASTGGTEAFF. V is TRBV12-3 or TRBV12-4 and J is TRBJ1-1; D is undetermined. The V end was cut by 7 bases, the J end by 4 bases, with 7 bases between. This CDR3 comprises 11 residues.

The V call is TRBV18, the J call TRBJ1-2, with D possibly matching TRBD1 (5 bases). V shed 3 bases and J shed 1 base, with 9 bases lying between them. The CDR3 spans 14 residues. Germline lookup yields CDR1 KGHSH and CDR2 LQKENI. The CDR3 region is CASSPVDSNYGYTF. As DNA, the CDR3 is TGTGCCAGCTCACCCGTCGACAGTAACTATGGCTACACCTTC.

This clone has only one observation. CDR3 bases: TGTGCCAGCGTCAGGGGCTTAGGAGTGTTTTTT. Protein product: CASVRGLGVFF. The chain employs TRBV7-3 and TRBJ1-4, with D perhaps matching TRBD1 (6 bases). Trimming removed 8 bases at V and 15 bases at J, with 16 bases between. Germline V gives CDR1 SGHTA, CDR2 FQGTGA. The CDR3 contains 11 residues.

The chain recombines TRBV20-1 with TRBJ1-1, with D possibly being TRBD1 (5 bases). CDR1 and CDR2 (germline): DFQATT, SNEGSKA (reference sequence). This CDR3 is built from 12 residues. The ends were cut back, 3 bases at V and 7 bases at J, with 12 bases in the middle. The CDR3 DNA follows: TGCAGTGCTAGTTTGCAGGGCCGTGAAGCTTTCTTT. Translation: CSASLQGREAFF.

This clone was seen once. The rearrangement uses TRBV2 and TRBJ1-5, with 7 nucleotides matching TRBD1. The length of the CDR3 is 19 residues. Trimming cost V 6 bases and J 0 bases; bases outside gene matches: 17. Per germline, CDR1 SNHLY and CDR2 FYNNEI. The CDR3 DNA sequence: TGTGCCAGCAGCCCCTCCCCAGCCAGGGGGAGTCGTAGCAATCAGCCCCAGCATTTT. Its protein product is CASSPSPARGSRSNQPQHF. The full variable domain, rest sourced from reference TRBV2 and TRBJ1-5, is EPEVTQTPSHQVTQMGQEVILRCVPISNHLYFYWYRQILGQKVEFLVSFYNNEISEKSEIFDDQFSVERPDGSNFTLKIRSTKLEDSAMYFCASSPSPARGSRSNQPQHFGDGTRLSIL.

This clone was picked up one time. CDR3 region: CASSYRTGSYNSPLHF. CDR3 sequence (DNA): TGTGCCAGCAGCTACCGGACAGGGTCCTATAATTCACCCCTCCACTTT. The V gene is TRBV2, the J gene TRBJ1-6; TRBD1 aligns across 8 bases. V was clipped by 6 bases and J by 1 base; unmatched bases: 5. This CDR3 is 16 amino acids long. Germline V lookup: CDR1 SNHLY, CDR2 FYNNEI. The whole variable domain, filled in from reference TRBV2 and TRBJ1-6, reads EPEVTQTPSHQVTQMGQEVILRCVPISNHLYFYWYRQILGQKVEFLVSFYNNEISEKSEIFDDQFSVERPDGSNFTLKIRSTKLEDSAMYFCASSYRTGSYNSPLHFGNGTRLTVT.

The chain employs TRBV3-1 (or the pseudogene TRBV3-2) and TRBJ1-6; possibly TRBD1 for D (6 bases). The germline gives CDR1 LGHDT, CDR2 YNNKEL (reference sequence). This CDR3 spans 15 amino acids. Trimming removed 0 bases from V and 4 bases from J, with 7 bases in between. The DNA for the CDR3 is TGTGCCAGCAGCCAAGAGGGGGCTTATAATTCACCCCTCCACTTT. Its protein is CASSQEGAYNSPLHF.

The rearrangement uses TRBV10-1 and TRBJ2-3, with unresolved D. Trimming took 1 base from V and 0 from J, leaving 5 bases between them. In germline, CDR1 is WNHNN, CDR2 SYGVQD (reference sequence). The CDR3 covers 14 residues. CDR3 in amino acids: CASSELASTDTQYF. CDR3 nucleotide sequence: TGCGCCAGCAGTGAGTTAGCTAGCACAGATACGCAGTATTTT.